This passage covers 21 T cell receptor beta chains from one sample sequenced in a study of blood T cell repertoires in COVID-19. TCRdb's copy holds only in-frame clones and misses some; the assay was immunoSEQ multiplex PCR. This table has around 250,000 clones, less than 90% appearing once. Sequencing was performed on peripheral blood. These receptors were obtained from a woman between 40 and 50 years old who had recovered from COVID-19.

The V gene is TRBV27, the J gene TRBJ1-4, with D perhaps TRBD1 (5 bases). The germline V and J ends were trimmed by 5 bases and 4 bases, with 14 bases remaining between them. Germline V gives CDR1 MNHEY, CDR2 SMNVEV (reference sequence). The CDR3 totals 15 residues. In nucleotides, the CDR3 is TGTGCCAGCAGTATCCGGGGGGTGGGTAATGAAAAACTGTTTTTT. Translated, it gives CASSIRGVGNEKLFF.

The rearrangement joins TRBV28 to TRBJ1-6; 11 nucleotides align to TRBD1. The CDR3 contains 14 residues. Germline values: CDR1 MDHEN, CDR2 SYDVKM. Trimming at V came to 5 bases and at J to 11 bases, leaving 5 bases not matched to a gene. The CDR3 loop is CASSRGQGGPPLHF. CDR3 DNA: TGTGCCAGCAGTAGGGGACAGGGGGGTCCACCCCTCCACTTT.

Many counts were recorded for this clone. The chain couples TRBV6-5 to TRBJ2-6; no reliable D call. Deletions cut 8 bases from V and 0 bases from J, with 8 bases between. CDR1 MNHEY and CDR2 SVGAGI come from the germline V gene. The CDR3 loop spans 14 amino acids. CDR3 region: CASGDNSGANVLTF. CDR3 DNA sequence: TGTGCCAGCGGCGACAACTCTGGGGCCAACGTCCTGACTTTC.

The chain recombines TRBV5-1 with TRBJ2-7, with D tentatively TRBD2 (5 bases). The V end was cut by 4 bases, the J end by 3 bases, with 11 bases between. CDR1 is SGHRS, CDR2 YFSETQ, per germline. CDR3 length equals 13 residues. In nucleotides, the CDR3 is TGCGCCAGCAGCGTGACCGGGGTCTACGAGCAGTACTTC. Translated: CASSVTGVYEQYF.

The chain recombines TRBV5-1 with TRBJ2-5; 12 bases line up with TRBD2. The CDR3 sequence is 15 residues long. Germline lookup yields CDR1 SGHRS and CDR2 YFSETQ. Unmatched junction bases numbered 3, after V lost 4 bases and J lost 2 bases. This chain's CDR3 is CASSPGTSGQETQYF. Written as DNA, the CDR3 is TGCGCCAGCAGCCCCGGGACTAGCGGGCAAGAGACCCAGTACTTC.

About this clone itself: Other DNA sequences of this sample code for an identical CDR3. This rearrangement joins TRBV27 to TRBJ1-5, with no clear D. This CDR3 spans 13 amino acids. Germline V gene data show CDR1 as MNHEY and CDR2 as SMNVEV (reference sequence). Trimming took 6 bases from V and 5 from J, leaving 11 bases between them. The CDR3 DNA follows: TGTGCCAGCAGCCTCAACAGAGATCAGCCCCAGCATTTT. Protein sequence: CASSLNRDQPQHF.

This rearrangement joins TRBV5-8 to TRBJ2-2; D remains ambiguous. The CDR3 totals 11 residues. Germline CDR1 SGHTS, CDR2 YDEGEE. The V end was cut by 4 bases, the J end by 8 bases, with 6 bases between. CDR3 protein: CASSPLGELFF. DNA of the CDR3: TGTGCCAGCAGCCCCCTGGGGGAGCTGTTTTTT.

This clone was found a few times. The chain is built from TRBV28 and TRBJ2-2; 9 bases agree with TRBD2. The CDR3 sequence is 18 residues long. V dropped 4 bases and J dropped 3; count of bases not matched to a gene: 12. CDR1 is MDHEN, CDR2 SYDVKM, per germline. The CDR3 DNA sequence: TGTGCCAGCAGTTACCCCCGAAGCGGGGGGAAAGACACCGGGGAGCTGTTTTTT. Translation: CASSYPRSGGKDTGELFF.

The chain recombines TRBV3-1 (or the pseudogene TRBV3-2) with TRBJ2-2; possible D gene TRBD1, 5 bases. CDR1 is LGHDT, CDR2 YNNKEL, per germline (reference sequence). The CDR3 has 15 residues. V lost 4 bases, J lost 5 bases, and 14 bases lay in between. CDR3 DNA sequence: TGTGCCAGCAGCCCGACCCTTGACAGAACCGGGGAGCTGTTTTTT. Amino acids: CASSPTLDRTGELFF.

The genes are TRBV19 and TRBJ1-3; perhaps TRBD1 as D (6 bases). The CDR3 has 16 residues. V lost 4 bases and J 0 bases, leaving 13 bases between the germline ends. Germline assignment: CDR1 LNHDA and CDR2 SQIVND (reference sequence). The CDR3: CASSKQGWNSGNTIYF. The CDR3 region has the DNA TGTGCCAGTAGTAAACAGGGCTGGAACTCTGGAAACACCATATATTTT.

The chain is built from TRBV5-1 and TRBJ1-5; weak D call: TRBD1 (5 bases). Trimming took 4 bases from V and 2 from J, leaving 13 bases between them. Germline values: CDR1 SGHRS, CDR2 YFSETQ. This CDR3 is built from 15 residues. The CDR3 protein is CASSSSGSGNQPQHF. In DNA, the CDR3 is TGCGCCAGCAGCAGTTCAGGGTCGGGCAATCAGCCCCAGCATTTT.

This clone was recorded only once. V usage is TRBV28 and J usage is TRBJ1-2; 11 bases match TRBD1. Germline trimming cut 5 bases from V and 7 bases from J; bases unmatched to any gene: 6. The germline V gene encodes CDR1 MDHEN and CDR2 SYDVKM. The CDR3 has 14 amino acids. The CDR3 DNA reads TGTGCCAGCAGTGTGGACAGGGGGCGCATTGGCTACACCTTC. As protein: CASSVDRGRIGYTF.

The chain employs TRBV6-2 or TRBV6-3 and TRBJ2-1; TRBD2 agrees at 9 bases. The trim removed 0 bases at V and 6 bases at J, leaving 12 bases unmatched. This CDR3 spans 18 amino acids. The germline V gene encodes CDR1 MNHEY and CDR2 SVGEGT. The CDR3 bases are TGTGCCAGCAGTTACTCGAGACTAGCGGTTAGAGACGGCAATGAGCAGTTCTTC. It encodes CASSYSRLAVRDGNEQFF.

J is TRBJ2-5 and V is TRBV11-2, with D maybe TRBD2 (6 bases). The CDR3 totals 16 residues. Per germline, CDR1 SGHAT and CDR2 FQNNGV. V was pared by 4 bases and J by 5 bases, with 20 bases between. The CDR3 reads CASSSSMGRTYETQYF. Written as DNA, the CDR3 is TGTGCCAGCAGCTCGTCAATGGGGAGGACGTATGAGACCCAGTACTTC.

V and J are TRBV12-3 or TRBV12-4 and TRBJ1-1; D gene unclear. There are 13 residues in the CDR3. The V end lost 6 bases, the J end lost 5 bases, and 13 bases lay between the germline ends. The CDR3 region is CASSHLSGTEAFF. DNA of the CDR3: TGTGCCAGCAGCCATCTATCGGGGACTGAAGCTTTCTTT.

CDR3 DNA sequence: TGTGCCAGCAGCTTTACGGGGGACACCGGGGAGCTGTTTTTT. Translating it yields CASSFTGDTGELFF. The gene calls are TRBV5-5 and TRBJ2-2, with D perhaps TRBD2 (6 bases). CDR1 is SGHKS and CDR2 is YYEKEE in the germline V gene (reference sequence). CDR3 length: 14 residues. V gave up 2 bases and J gave up 3 bases, with 8 bases separating them.

This rearrangement joins TRBV5-6 to TRBJ2-1; TRBD1 might be the D (6 bases). The CDR3 has 15 amino acids. The ends were cut back, 3 bases at V and 0 bases at J, with 10 bases in the middle. The germline CDR1 and CDR2 sequences are SGHDT and YYEEEE. The CDR3: CASSWDISSYNEQFF. In DNA, the CDR3 is TGTGCCAGCAGCTGGGACATTTCCTCCTACAATGAGCAGTTCTTC.

This clone appeared a few times. The genes are TRBV7-2 and TRBJ1-2; tentatively, D is TRBD1 (6 bases). The CDR3 totals 14 residues. V was cut by 7 bases and J by 4 bases, with 16 bases left in between. Per germline, CDR1 SGHTA and CDR2 FQGNSA. Here the CDR3 reads CASNEGGRSYGYTF. The CDR3 DNA reads TGTGCCAGCAATGAAGGGGGACGGTCCTATGGCTACACCTTC.

In this sample, this clone turned up once. The gene calls are TRBV7-9 and TRBJ2-1, with TRBD1 matching 7 bases. The CDR3 is 15 amino acids. The germline V gene has CDR1 SEHNR and CDR2 FQNEAQ (reference sequence). V trimming: 2 bases; J trimming: 2 bases; junction bases outside the gene matches: 3. CDR3 in DNA: TGTGCCAGCAGCTTACGACAGGGAGCCTACAATGAGCAGTTCTTC. Translated: CASSLRQGAYNEQFF.

In its sample, this clone was seen a few times. The rearrangement uses TRBV7-2 and TRBJ1-6; D call uncertain. Per germline, CDR1 SGHTA and CDR2 FQGNSA. The CDR3 length is 13 residues. Trimming removed 3 bases from V and 10 bases from J, with 10 bases in between. CDR3 sequence reads: CASSLNAGSPLHF. CDR3 DNA: TGTGCCAGCAGCTTGAATGCCGGGTCACCCCTCCACTTT.

V gene TRBV27 combines with J gene TRBJ2-2; 11 positions match TRBD2. The germline CDR1 and CDR2 sequences are MNHEY and SMNVEV (reference sequence). This CDR3 is built from 15 residues. V shed 8 bases and J 4 bases; nucleotides not matched to a gene: 6. The CDR3 nucleotides read TGTGCCAGCGGATTGACTAGCGGGGTCACCGGGGAGCTGTTTTTT. It translates to CASGLTSGVTGELFF.